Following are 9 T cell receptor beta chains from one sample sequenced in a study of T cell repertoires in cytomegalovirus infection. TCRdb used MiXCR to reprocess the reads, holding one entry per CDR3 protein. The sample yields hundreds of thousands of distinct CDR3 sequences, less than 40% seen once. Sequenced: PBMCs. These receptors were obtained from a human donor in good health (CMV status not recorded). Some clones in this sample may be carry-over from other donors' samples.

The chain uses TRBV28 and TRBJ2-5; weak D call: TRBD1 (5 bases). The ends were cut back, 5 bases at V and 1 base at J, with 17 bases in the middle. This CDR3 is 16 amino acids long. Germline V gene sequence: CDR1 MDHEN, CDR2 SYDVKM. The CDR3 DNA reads TGTGCCAGCAGTCGATGGGGTACAGGATGCCAAGAGACCCAGTACTTC. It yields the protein CASSRWGTGCQETQYF.

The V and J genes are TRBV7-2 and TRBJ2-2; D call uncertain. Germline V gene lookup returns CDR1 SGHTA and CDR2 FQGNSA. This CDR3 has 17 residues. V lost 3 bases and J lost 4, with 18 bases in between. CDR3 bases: TGTGCCAGCAGCTTCGGTTCGGTTACGGCGAGCACCGGGGAGCTGTTTTTT. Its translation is CASSFGSVTASTGELFF.

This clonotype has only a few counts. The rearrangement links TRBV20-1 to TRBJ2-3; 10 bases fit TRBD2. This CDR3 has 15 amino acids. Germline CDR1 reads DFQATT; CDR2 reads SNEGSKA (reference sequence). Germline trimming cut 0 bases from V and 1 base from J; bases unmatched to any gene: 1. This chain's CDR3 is CSARETSGGTDTQYF. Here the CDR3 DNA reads TGCAGTGCTAGAGAAACTAGCGGGGGCACAGATACGCAGTATTTT.

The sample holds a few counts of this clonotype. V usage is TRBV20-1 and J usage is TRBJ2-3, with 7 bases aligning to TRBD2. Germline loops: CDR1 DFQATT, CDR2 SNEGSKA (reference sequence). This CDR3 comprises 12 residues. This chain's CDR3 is CSLFGGKDTQYF. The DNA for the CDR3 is TGCAGCCTTTTCGGGGGGAAAGATACGCAGTATTTT.

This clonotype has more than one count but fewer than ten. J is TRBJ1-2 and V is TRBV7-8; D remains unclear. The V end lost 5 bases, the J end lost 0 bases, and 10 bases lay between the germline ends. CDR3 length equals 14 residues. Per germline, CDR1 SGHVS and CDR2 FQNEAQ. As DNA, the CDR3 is TGTGCCAGCAGCCAAACCACCTCTAACTATGGCTACACCTTC. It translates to CASSQTTSNYGYTF.

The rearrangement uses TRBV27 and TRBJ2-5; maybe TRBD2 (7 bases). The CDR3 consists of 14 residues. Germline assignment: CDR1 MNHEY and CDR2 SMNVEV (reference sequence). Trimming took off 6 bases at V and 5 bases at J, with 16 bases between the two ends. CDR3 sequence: CASSNHREGETQYF. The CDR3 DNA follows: TGTGCCAGCAGCAACCACAGGGAGGGGGAGACCCAGTACTTC.

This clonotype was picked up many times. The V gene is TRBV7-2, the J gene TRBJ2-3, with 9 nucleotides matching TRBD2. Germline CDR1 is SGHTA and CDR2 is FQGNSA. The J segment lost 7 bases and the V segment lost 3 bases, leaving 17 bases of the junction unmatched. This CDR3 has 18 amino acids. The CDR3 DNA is TGTGCCAGCAGCTTCTTCAAGGCTAGCGGGAACAAGGGGAATACGCAGTATTTT. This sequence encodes CASSFFKASGNKGNTQYF.

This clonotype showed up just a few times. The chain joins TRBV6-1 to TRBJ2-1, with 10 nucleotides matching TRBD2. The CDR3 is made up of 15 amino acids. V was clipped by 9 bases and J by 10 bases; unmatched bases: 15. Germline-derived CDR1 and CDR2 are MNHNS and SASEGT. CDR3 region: CASRALAGVFIEQFF. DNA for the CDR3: TGTGCCAGTCGTGCCCTAGCGGGGGTATTTATCGAGCAGTTCTTC.

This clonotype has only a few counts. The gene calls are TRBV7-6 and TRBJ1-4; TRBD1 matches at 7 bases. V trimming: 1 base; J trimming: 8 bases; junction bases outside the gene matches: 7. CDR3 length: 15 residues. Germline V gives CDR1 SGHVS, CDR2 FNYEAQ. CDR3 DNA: TGTGCCAGCAGCTTAGAAGGGACAGCAAGCGAAAAACTGTTTTTT. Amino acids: CASSLEGTASEKLFF.